This T cell receptor (beta chain) comes out of a study of T cells in narcolepsy. Overall study: Enrolled donors included narcolepsy type 1 or type 2 patients and healthy controls.

This clone is large. Its antigen is unknown. Overall study results and limits: Blood of same and different patients, but not healthy controls, reportedly held recurring autoreactive clonotypes. Same-patient CSF and blood CD4+ T cell clonotypes included HCRT-specific and TRIB2-specific autoreactive ones.

The germline gives CDR1 KGHSH, CDR2 LQKENI. This CDR3 contains 13 residues. Trimming stripped 2 bases from V and 0 bases from J, with 5 bases between. Clones were read by immunoSEQ multiplex PCR, and TCRdb kept only the in-frame ones, dropping some. The sample contains about 1,500 clones, 35% to 50% of which appear only once. This clonotype originated in a human donor with narcolepsy. This chain joins TRBV18 and TRBJ2-7; D gene ambiguous. Sample: cultured CD8+ T cells from cerebrospinal fluid. The CDR3 is CASSPTDSYEQYF. The DNA for the CDR3 is TGTGCCAGCTCACCAACAGACTCCTACGAGCAGTACTTC.